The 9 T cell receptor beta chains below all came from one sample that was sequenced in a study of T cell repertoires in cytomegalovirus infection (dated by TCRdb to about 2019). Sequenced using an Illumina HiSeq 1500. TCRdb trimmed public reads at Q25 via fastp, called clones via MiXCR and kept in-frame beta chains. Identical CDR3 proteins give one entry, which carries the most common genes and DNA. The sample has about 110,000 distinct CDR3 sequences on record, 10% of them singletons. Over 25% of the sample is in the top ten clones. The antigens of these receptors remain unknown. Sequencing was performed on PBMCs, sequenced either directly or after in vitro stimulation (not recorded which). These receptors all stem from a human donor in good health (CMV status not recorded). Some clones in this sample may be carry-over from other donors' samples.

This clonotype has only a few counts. The CDR3 loop is CASSWGSGTQYF. The CDR3 DNA follows: TGTGCCAGCAGTTGGGGCAGCGGGACGCAGTATTTT. The chain has TRBV7-8 and TRBJ2-3; TRBD2 might be the D (6 bases). This CDR3 has 12 amino acids. Germline V gene data show CDR1 as SGHVS and CDR2 as FQNEAQ. V was pared by 6 bases and J by 9 bases, with 13 bases between.

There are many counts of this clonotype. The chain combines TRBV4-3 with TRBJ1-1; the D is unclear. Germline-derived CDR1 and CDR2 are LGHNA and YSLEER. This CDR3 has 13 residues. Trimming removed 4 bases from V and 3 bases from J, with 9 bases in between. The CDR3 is CASSLYGYTEAFF. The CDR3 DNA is TGCGCCAGCAGCCTATACGGGTACACTGAAGCTTTCTTT.

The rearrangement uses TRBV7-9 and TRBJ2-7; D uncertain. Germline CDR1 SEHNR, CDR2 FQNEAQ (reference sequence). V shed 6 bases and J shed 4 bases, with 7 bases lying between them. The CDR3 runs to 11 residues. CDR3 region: CASREGYEQYF. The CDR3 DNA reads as TGTGCCAGCAGGGAAGGATACGAGCAGTACTTC.

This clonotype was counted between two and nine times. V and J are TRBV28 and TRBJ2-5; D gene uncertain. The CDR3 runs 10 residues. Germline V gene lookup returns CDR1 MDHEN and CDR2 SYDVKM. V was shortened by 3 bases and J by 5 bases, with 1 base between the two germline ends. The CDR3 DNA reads TGTGCCAGCAGTTTTGAGACCCAGTACTTC. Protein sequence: CASSFETQYF.

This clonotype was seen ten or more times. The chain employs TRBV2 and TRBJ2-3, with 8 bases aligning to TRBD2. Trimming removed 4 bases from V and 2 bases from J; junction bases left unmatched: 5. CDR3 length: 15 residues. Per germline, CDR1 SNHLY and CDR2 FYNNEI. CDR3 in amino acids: CASSVIAGITDTQYF. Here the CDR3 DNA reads TGTGCCAGCAGTGTGATAGCGGGAATCACAGATACGCAGTATTTT.

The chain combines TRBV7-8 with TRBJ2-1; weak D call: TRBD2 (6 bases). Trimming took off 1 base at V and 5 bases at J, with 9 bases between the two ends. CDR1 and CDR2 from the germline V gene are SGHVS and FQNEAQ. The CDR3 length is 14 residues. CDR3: CASSLVPGDNEQFF. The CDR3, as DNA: TGTGCCAGCAGCTTAGTGCCGGGAGACAATGAGCAGTTCTTC.

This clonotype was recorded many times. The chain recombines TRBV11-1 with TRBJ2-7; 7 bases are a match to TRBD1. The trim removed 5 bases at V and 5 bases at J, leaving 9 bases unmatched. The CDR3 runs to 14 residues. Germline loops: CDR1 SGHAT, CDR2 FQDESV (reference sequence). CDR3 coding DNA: TGTGCCAGCAGCGTTCTTACAGGGGCCCACGAGCAGTACTTC. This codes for CASSVLTGAHEQYF.

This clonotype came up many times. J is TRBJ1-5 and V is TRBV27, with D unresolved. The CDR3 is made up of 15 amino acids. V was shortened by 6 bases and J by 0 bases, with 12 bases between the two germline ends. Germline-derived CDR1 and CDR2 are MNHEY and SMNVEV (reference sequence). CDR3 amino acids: CASRLGGYSNQPQHF. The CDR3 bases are TGTGCCAGCAGGCTAGGCGGTTATAGCAATCAGCCCCAGCATTTT.

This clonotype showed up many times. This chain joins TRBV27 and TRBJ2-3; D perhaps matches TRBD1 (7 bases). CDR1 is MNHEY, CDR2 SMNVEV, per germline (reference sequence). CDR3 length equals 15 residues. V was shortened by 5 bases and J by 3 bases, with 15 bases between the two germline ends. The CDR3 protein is CASSPTRGRTDTQYF. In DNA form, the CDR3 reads TGTGCCAGCAGTCCAACCAGGGGGAGGACAGATACGCAGTATTTT.